Below, one T cell receptor (beta chain) is given with its context. Antigen: not known. This sample was taken from a study of CD8+CD57+ T cells in acquired aplastic anemia. At the level of the study: CD4+ and CD8+ cells, once sorted, gave DNA averaging approximately 3 ug. Points from the study as a whole: There were over 25 CD8+ CDR3 sequences that occurred in both patients and controls. Patients and controls had CD8+ Simpson's diversity values that were not significantly distinct.

With V trimmed by 8 bases and J by 3 bases, 3 bases remained unmatched. CDR3 length equals 12 residues. From germline, CDR1 is LNHDA and CDR2 SQIVND (reference sequence). Genomic DNA, the template, was used for profiling of the TCR beta VDJ and CDR3. TCRdb re-called the reads with MiXCR, one entry per CDR3 protein. The data show around 250,000 distinct CDR3 sequences, approximately 55% seen once. This rearrangement joins TRBV19 to TRBJ2-7; 8 positions match TRBD1. Sequenced material: sorted CD4+, CD8+, or CD8+CD57+ T cells (not recorded which) from PBMCs. This TCR came from a human donor with severe aplastic anemia or a healthy control (not recorded which). The CDR3: CASQGASYEQYF. The DNA for the CDR3 is TGTGCCAGTCAGGGGGCCAGCTACGAGCAGTACTTC.